This TCR beta chain was profiled in a study of OX40 agonist ivuxolimab in advanced cancers. Only in-frame clones appear in the TCRdb table, and some are missing; sequencing was by immunoSEQ multiplex PCR. The sample includes 50,000 to 65,000 clones, 75% to 90% of them seen just once. Germline V gene data show CDR1 as LNHDA and CDR2 as SQIVND (reference sequence). This CDR3 is 15 amino acids long. Losses at the gene ends were 5 bases for V and 4 bases for J; bases not matched to a gene: 2. The source is an adult with an advanced solid tumor such as melanoma, head and neck, liver or kidney cancer. This material consisted of CD4+ or CD8+ T cells sorted from blood, taken in a trial of the OX40 agonist ivuxolimab. The chain couples TRBV19 to TRBJ2-7, with 16 positions matching TRBD2. In DNA, the CDR3 is TGTGCCAGTAGTTGGGGACTAGCGGGAGGGTACGAGCAGTACTTC. Protein product: CASSWGLAGGYEQYF.